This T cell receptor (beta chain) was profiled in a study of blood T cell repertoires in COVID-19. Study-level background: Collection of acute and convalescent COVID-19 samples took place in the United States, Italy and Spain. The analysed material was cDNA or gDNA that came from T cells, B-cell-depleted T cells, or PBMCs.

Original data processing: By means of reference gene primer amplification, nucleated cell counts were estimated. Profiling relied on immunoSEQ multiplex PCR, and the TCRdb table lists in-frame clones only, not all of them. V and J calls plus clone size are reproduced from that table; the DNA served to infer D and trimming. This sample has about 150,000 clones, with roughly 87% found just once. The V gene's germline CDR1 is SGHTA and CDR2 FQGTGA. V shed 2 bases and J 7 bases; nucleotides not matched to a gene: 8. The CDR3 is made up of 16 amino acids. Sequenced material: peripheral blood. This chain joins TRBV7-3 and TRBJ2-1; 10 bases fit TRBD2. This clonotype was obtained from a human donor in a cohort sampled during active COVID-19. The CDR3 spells CASSLLPGLAYNEQFF. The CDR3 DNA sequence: TGTGCCAGCAGCTTACTACCGGGACTAGCGTATAATGAGCAGTTCTTC.